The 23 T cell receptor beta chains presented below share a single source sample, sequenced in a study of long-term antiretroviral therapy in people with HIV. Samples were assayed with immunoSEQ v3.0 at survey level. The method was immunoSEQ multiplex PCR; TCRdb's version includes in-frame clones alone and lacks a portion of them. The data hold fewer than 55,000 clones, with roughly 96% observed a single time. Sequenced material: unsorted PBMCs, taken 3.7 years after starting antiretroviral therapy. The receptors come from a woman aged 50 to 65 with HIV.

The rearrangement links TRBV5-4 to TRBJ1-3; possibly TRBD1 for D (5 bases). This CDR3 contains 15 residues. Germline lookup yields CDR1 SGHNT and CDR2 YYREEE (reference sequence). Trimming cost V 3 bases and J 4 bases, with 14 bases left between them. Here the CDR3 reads CASSSGGRQGNTIYF. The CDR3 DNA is TGTGCCAGCAGCTCGGGAGGGAGACAGGGAAACACCATATATTTT.

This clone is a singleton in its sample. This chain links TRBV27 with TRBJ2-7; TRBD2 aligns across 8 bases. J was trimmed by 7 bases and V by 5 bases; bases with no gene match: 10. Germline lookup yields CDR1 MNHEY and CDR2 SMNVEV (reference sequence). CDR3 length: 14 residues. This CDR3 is CASSNRDSGGEQYF. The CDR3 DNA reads TGTGCCAGCAGTAACCGGGACTCGGGAGGGGAGCAGTACTTC.

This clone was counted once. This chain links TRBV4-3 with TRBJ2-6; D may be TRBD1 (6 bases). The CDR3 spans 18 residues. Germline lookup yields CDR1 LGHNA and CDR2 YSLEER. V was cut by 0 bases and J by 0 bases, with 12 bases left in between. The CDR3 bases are TGCGCCAGCAGCCAAGATCCAGGGGCGGGCTCTGGGGCCAACGTCCTGACTTTC. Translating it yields CASSQDPGAGSGANVLTF.

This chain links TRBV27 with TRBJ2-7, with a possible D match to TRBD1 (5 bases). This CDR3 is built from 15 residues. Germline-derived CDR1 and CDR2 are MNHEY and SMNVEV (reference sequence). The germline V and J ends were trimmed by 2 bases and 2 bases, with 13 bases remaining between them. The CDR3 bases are TGTGCCAGCAGTTTAACCAGGGTTGGCCCCTACGAGCAGTACTTC. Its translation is CASSLTRVGPYEQYF.

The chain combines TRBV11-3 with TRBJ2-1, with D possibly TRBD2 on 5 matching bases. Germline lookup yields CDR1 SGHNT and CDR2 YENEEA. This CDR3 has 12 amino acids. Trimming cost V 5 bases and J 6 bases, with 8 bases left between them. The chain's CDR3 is CASSAGVNEQFF. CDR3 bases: TGTGCCAGCAGCGCCGGGGTCAATGAGCAGTTCTTC.

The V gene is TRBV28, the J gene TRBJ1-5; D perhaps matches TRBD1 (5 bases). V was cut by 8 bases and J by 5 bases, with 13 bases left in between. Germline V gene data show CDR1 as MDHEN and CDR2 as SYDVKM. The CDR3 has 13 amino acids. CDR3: CASCGTGHQPQHF. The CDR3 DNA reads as TGTGCCAGCTGCGGGACGGGTCATCAGCCCCAGCATTTT.

The CDR3 DNA follows: TGTGCCAGCAGCTGGGACAGGGGACCATATGGCTACACCTTC. Protein: CASSWDRGPYGYTF. V gene TRBV7-3 combines with J gene TRBJ1-2; 10 nucleotides match TRBD1. This CDR3 has 14 residues. The V and J ends lost 4 bases and 5 bases, in that order; junction bases with no gene match: 4. The germline CDR1 and CDR2 sequences are SGHTA and FQGTGA.

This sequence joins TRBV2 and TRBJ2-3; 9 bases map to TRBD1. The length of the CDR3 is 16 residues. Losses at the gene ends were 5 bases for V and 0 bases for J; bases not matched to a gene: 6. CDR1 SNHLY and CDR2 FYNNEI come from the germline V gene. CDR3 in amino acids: CASSPRTGASTDTQYF. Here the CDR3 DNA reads TGTGCCAGCAGTCCCAGGACAGGGGCTAGCACAGATACGCAGTATTTT.

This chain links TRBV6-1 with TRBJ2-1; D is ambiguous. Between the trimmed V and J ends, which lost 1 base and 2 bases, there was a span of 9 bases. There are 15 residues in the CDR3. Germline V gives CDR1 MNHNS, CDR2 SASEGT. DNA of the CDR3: TGTGCCAGCAGTGAAGGTAGCCCGACCTACAATGAGCAGTTCTTC. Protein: CASSEGSPTYNEQFF.

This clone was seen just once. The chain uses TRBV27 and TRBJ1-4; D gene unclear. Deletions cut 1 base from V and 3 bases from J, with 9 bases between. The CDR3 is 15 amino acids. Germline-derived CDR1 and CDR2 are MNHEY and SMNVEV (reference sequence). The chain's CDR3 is CASSLFSRANEKLFF. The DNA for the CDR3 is TGTGCCAGCAGTTTATTCAGTAGGGCTAATGAAAAACTGTTTTTT.

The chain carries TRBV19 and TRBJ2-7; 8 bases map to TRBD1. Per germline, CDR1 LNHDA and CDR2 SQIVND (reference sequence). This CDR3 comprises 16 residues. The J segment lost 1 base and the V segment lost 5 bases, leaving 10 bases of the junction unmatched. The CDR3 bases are TGTGCCAGTAGTGCTAGACAGGGGCGCCCATCCTACGAGCAGTACTTC. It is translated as CASSARQGRPSYEQYF.

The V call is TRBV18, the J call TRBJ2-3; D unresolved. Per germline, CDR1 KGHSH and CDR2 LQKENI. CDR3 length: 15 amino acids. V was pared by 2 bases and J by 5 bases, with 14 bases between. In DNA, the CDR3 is TGTGCCAGCTCACCATTGCATCCTGCCAGAGATACGCAGTATTTT. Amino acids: CASSPLHPARDTQYF.

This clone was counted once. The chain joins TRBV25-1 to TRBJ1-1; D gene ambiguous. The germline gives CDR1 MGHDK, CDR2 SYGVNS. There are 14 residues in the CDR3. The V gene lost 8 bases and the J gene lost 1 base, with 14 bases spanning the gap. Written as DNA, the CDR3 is TGTGCCAGCCACCCTAACGCCGGGAACACTGAAGCTTTCTTT. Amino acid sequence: CASHPNAGNTEAFF.

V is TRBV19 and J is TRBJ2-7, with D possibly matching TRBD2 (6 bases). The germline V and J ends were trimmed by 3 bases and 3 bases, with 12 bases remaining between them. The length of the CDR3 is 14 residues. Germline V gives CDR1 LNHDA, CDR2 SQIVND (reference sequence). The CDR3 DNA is TGTGCCAGTAGTATTCAGTCCGGGGGCTACGAGCAGTACTTC. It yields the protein CASSIQSGGYEQYF. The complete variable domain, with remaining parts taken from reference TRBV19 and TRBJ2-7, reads DGGITQSPKYLFRKEGQNVTLSCEQNLNHDAMYWYRQDPGQGLRLIYYSQIVNDFQKGDIAEGYSVSREKKESFPLTVTSAQKNPTAFYLCASSIQSGGYEQYFGPGTRLTVT.

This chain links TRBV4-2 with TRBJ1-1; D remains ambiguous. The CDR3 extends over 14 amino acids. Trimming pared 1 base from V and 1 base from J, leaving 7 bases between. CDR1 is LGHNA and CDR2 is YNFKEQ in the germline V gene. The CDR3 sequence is CASSQGAGNTEAFF. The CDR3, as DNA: TGTGCCAGCAGCCAAGGCGCGGGGAACACTGAAGCTTTCTTT.

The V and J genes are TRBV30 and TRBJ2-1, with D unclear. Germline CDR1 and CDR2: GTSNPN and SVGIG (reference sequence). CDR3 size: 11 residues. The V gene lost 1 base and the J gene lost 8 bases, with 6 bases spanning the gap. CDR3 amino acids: CAWSALDEQFF. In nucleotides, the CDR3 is TGTGCCTGGAGTGCTCTGGATGAGCAGTTCTTC.

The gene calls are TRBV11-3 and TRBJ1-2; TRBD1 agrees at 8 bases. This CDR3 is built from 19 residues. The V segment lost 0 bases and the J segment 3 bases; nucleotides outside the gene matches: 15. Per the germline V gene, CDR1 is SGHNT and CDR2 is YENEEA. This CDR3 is CASSLDGALFRGRDYGYTF. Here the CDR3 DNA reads TGTGCCAGCAGCTTAGACGGCGCTTTATTCAGGGGGCGAGACTATGGCTACACCTTC.

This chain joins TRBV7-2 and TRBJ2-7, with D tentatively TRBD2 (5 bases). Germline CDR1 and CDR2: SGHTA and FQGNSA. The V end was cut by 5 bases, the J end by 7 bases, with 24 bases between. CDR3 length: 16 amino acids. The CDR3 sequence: CASSPSRERFLLEQYF. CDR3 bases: TGTGCCAGCAGCCCCTCTCGGGAAAGATTCCTATTAGAGCAGTACTTC.

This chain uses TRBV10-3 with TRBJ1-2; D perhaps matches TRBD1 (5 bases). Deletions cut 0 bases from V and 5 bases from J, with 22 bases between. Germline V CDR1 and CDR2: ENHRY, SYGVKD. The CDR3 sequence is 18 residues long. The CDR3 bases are TGTGCCATCAGTGAGTCGGGTCGTGGTACGGGGGGTCAGTATGGCTACACCTTC. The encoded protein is CAISESGRGTGGQYGYTF.

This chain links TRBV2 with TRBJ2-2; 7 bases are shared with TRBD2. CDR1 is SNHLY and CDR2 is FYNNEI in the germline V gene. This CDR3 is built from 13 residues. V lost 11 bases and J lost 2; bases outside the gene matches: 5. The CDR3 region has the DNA TGTGCCTCCTGGGAGGGAAACACCGGGGAGCTGTTTTTT. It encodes CASWEGNTGELFF.

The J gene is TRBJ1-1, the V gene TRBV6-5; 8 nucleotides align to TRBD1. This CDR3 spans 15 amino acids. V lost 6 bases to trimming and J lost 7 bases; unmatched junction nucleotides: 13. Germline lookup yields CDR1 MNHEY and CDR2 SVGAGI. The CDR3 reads CASRAGGAGTGEAFF. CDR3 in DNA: TGTGCCAGCAGAGCAGGGGGCGCGGGGACTGGTGAAGCTTTCTTT.

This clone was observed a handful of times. In nucleotides, the CDR3 is TGTGCCAGCGGAGACGTAGTCGATACGCAGTATTTT. Translated, it gives CASGDVVDTQYF. The gene calls are TRBV6-5 and TRBJ2-3, with D unclear. The germline CDR1 and CDR2 sequences are MNHEY and SVGAGI. CDR3 length: 12 amino acids. V was clipped by 8 bases and J by 6 bases, with 12 bases between them.

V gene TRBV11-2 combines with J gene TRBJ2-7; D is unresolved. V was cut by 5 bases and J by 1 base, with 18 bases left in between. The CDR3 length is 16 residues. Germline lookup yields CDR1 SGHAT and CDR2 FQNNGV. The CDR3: CASSTDYGLTSYEQYF. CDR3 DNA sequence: TGTGCCAGCAGCACCGATTACGGGCTAACTTCCTACGAGCAGTACTTC.